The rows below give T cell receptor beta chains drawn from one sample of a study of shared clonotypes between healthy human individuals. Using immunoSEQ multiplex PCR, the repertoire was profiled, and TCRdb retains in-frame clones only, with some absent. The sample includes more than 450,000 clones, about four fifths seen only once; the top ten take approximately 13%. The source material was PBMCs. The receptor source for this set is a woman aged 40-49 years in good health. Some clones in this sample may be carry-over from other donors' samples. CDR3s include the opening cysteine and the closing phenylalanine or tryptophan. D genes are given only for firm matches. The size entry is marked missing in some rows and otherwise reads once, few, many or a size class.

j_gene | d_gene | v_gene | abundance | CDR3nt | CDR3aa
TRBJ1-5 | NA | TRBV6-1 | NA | TGTGCCAGCAGTGACAGGGGATGGGGCAATCAGCCCCAGCATTTT | CASSDRGWGNQPQHF
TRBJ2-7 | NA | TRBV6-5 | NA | TGTGCCAGCAGTCAAAACTACGAGCAGTACTTC | CASSQNYEQYF
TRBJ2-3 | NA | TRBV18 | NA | TGTGCCAGCTCACCACCTAACAGTAGGGGCTCAGATACGCAGTATTTT | CASSPPNSRGSDTQYF
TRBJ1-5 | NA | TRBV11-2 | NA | TGTGCCAGCAGCCCGGGGGCAGGCCAGCCCCAGCATTTT | CASSPGAGQPQHF
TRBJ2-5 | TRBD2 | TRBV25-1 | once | TGTGCCAGCAGTGTCACTAGCGGGAAAGGTGCGACCCAGTACTTC | CASSVTSGKGATQYF
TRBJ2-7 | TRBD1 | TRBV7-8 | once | TGTGCCAGCAGCCCACGGACAGGGGTCGGCGAGCAGTACTTC | CASSPRTGVGEQYF
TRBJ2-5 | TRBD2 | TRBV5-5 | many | TGTGCCAGCAGCTTGGACCTAAGGAGGGCAGCGGGGCAAGAGACCCAGTACTTC | CASSLDLRRAAGQETQYF
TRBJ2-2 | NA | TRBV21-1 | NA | TGTGCCAGCAGCGCATGCGGAGGGATTAGGACTAGCGGGAACACCGGGGAGCTGTTTTTT | CASSACGGIRTSGNTGELFF
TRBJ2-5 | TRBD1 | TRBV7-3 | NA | TGTGCCAGCAGCGAACAGGGGAATTCGGAGACCCAGTACTTC | CASSEQGNSETQYF
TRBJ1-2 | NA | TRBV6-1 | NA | TGTGCCAGCAGTGAGGCAGGTATCCGCTCTAACTATGGCTACACCTTC | CASSEAGIRSNYGYTF
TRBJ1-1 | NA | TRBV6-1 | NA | TGTGCCAGCAGTGAAAAAGGAGGGCCCAACACTGAAGCTTTCTTT | CASSEKGGPNTEAFF